These 8 T cell receptor beta chains were sequenced from one sample in a study of cytomegalovirus exposure and HLA in healthy donors (dated by TCRdb to the late 2010s). The library was prepared using the immunoSEQ multiplex PCR assay. For the multiplex PCR, a mixture combining 60 forward primers for TCR Vbeta segments and 13 reverse primers for TCR Jbeta segments was used. As stored in TCRdb, this immuneACCESS dataset retains in-frame rearrangements with V and J assigned. A fraction of the clones does not appear; measured against another copy, unresolved V genes explain less than half of the discrepancy, and the remainder lacks a known reason. Present in this sample are approximately 190,000 clones, roughly 90% of which were seen just once. The ten largest make up roughly 0.98% of the sample. The sequencing sample was made of PBMCs. These receptor sequences come from a boy between 2 and 10 years old in good health and CMV-seronegative.

This clone appeared a single time. This chain connects TRBV27 to TRBJ2-3; D is undetermined. Germline V gene sequence: CDR1 MNHEY, CDR2 SMNVEV (reference sequence). V dropped 0 bases and J dropped 2 bases, with 9 bases sitting between them. The CDR3 sequence is 15 residues long. The CDR3 DNA is TGTGCCAGCAGTTTATCTGCGGCTGCCACAGATACGCAGTATTTT. Its translation is CASSLSAAATDTQYF.

The V call is TRBV6-1, the J call TRBJ1-3; 8 positions agree with TRBD1. J was trimmed by 3 bases and V by 2 bases; bases with no gene match: 6. Germline assignment: CDR1 MNHNS and CDR2 SASEGT. CDR3 size: 16 residues. The chain's CDR3 is CASSEKTGVRGNTIYF. The DNA for the CDR3 is TGTGCCAGCAGTGAAAAGACAGGGGTTCGTGGAAACACCATATATTTT.

This clone was seen once. As DNA, the CDR3 is TGCAGCGTTGCCGGGGGAAGGAATCAGCCCCAGCATTTT. Translated, it gives CSVAGGRNQPQHF. This sequence joins TRBV29-1 and TRBJ1-5, with D maybe TRBD1 (5 bases). The CDR3 has 13 amino acids. The germline CDR1 and CDR2 sequences are SQVTM and ANQGSEA. Deletions cut 4 bases from V and 4 bases from J, with 11 bases between.

The chain has TRBV2 and TRBJ2-6; TRBD1 matches at 10 bases. CDR3 length: 19 residues. CDR1 and CDR2 from the germline V gene are SNHLY and FYNNEI. Trimming cost V 7 bases and J 2 bases; bases outside gene matches: 14. DNA of the CDR3: TGTGCCAGCAACCGGCCGGGGGACAGGGGCATAGCTGGGGCCAACGTCCTGACTTTC. It yields the protein CASNRPGDRGIAGANVLTF.

The CDR3 spells CASSQEGDRPQHF. DNA for the CDR3: TGTGCCAGCAGTCAGGAGGGTGATCGGCCCCAGCATTTT. V is TRBV7-2 and J is TRBJ1-5, with D uncertain. The CDR3 contains 13 residues. The V end lost 6 bases, the J end lost 9 bases, and 15 bases lay between the germline ends. Germline values: CDR1 SGHTA, CDR2 FQGNSA.

Only one count was recorded for this clone. The rearrangement uses TRBV29-1 and TRBJ1-2; 8 nucleotides agree with TRBD1. This CDR3 is built from 13 residues. Germline-derived CDR1 and CDR2 are SQVTM and ANQGSEA. V trimming: 5 bases; J trimming: 4 bases; junction bases outside the gene matches: 6. The CDR3 DNA follows: TGCAGCGTTCAACCAGGGGGCGGCTATGGCTACACCTTC. Translating gives CSVQPGGGYGYTF.

V gene TRBV6-6 combines with J gene TRBJ1-2; 9 bases are a match to TRBD1. Germline CDR1 reads MNHNY; CDR2 reads SVGAGI (reference sequence). Trimming cost V 10 bases and J 2 bases; bases outside gene matches: 11. CDR3 size: 15 residues. The CDR3 coding sequence is TGTGCCACTACGGGACAGGGAACTTTAAACTATGGCTACACCTTC. Residues: CATTGQGTLNYGYTF.

The rearrangement links TRBV28 to TRBJ2-5; 7 nucleotides align to TRBD1. The V gene end was trimmed by 3 bases and the J gene end by 9 bases; junction bases not matched to a gene: 4. This CDR3 has 12 residues. Looked up from germline, CDR1 is MDHEN and CDR2 is SYDVKM. CDR3 residues: CASSFRQGPQYF. CDR3 in DNA: TGTGCCAGCAGTTTTCGACAGGGCCCCCAGTACTTC.